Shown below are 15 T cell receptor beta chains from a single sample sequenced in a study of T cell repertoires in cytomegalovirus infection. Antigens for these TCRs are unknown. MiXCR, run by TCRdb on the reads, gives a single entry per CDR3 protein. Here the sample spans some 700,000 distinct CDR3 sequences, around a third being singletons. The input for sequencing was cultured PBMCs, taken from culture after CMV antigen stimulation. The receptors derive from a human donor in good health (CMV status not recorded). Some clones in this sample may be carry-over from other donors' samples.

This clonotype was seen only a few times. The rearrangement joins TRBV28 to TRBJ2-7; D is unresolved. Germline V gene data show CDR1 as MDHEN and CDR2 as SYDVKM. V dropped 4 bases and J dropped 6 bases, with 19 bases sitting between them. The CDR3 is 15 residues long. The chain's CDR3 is CASSSKPQLVREQYF. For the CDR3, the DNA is TGTGCCAGCAGTTCAAAACCCCAACTGGTGCGCGAGCAGTACTTC.

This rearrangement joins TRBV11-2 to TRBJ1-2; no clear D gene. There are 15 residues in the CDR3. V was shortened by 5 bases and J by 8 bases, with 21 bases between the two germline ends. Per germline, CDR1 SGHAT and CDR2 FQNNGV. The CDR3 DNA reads TGTGCCAGCAGCCCCAGTCGAGGCGCGAGTAGGGGCTACACCTTC. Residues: CASSPSRGASRGYTF.

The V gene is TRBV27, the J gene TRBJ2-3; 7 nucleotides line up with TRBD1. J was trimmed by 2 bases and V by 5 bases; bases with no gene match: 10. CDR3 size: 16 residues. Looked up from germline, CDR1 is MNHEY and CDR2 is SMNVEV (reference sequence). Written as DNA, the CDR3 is TGTGCCAGCAGTACCCGGGACAGATCCATCACAGATACGCAGTATTTT. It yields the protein CASSTRDRSITDTQYF.

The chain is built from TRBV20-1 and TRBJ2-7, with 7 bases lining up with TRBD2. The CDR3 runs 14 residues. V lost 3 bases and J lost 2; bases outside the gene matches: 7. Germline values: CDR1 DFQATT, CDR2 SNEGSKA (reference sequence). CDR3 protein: CSASAASGPYEQYF. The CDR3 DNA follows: TGCAGTGCTAGTGCGGCTAGCGGACCCTACGAGCAGTACTTC.

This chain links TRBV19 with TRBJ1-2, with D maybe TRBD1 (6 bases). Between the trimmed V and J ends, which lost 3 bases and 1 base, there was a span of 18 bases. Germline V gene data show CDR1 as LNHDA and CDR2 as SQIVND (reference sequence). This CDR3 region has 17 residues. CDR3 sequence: CASSMRGRGEGNYGYTF. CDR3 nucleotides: TGTGCCAGTAGTATGAGGGGCAGGGGAGAGGGTAACTATGGCTACACCTTC.

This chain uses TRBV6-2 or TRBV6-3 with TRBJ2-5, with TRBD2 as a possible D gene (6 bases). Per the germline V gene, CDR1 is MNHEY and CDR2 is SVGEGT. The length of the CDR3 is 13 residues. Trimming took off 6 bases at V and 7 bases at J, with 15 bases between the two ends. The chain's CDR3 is CASRIGSEGTQYF. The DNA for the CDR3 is TGTGCCAGCAGAATCGGGTCGGAGGGGACCCAGTACTTC.

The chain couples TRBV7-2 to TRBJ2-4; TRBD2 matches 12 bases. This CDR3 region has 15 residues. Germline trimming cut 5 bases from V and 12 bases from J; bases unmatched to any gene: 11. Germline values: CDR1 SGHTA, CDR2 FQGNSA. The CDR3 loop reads CASSRTPTSGGPQYF. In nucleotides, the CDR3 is TGTGCCAGCAGCCGCACCCCGACTAGCGGGGGACCTCAGTACTTC.

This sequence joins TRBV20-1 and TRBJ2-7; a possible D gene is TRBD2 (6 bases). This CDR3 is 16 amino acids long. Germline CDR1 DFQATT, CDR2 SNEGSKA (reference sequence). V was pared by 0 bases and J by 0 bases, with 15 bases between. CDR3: CSARDPVSGHSYEQYF. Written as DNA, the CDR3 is TGCAGTGCTAGAGATCCCGTTAGCGGACACTCCTACGAGCAGTACTTC.

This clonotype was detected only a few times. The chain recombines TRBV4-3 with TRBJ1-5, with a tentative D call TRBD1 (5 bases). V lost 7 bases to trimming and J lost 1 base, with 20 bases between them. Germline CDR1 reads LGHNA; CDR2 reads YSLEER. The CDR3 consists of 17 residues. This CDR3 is CASILLIAGRSNQPQHF. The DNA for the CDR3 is TGCGCCAGCATCCTTTTAATCGCAGGGAGAAGCAATCAGCCCCAGCATTTT.

CDR3 sequence reads: CASSFLAGGSSGANVLTF. The CDR3 nucleotides read TGTGCCAGCAGTTTCTTAGCGGGAGGTAGCTCTGGGGCCAACGTCCTGACTTTC. The chain combines TRBV27 with TRBJ2-6; 10 bases map to TRBD2. CDR1 is MNHEY and CDR2 is SMNVEV in the germline V gene (reference sequence). The junction had 5 bases not matched to a gene; V was cut back by 3 bases and J by 0 bases. The CDR3 is made up of 18 amino acids.

CDR3 amino acids: CASSYFGSSGSPLHF. CDR3 coding DNA: TGTGCCAGCAGTTACTTCGGCTCTTCGGGATCACCCCTCCACTTT. The chain carries TRBV6-2 or TRBV6-3 and TRBJ1-6; the D is unclear. The CDR3 consists of 15 residues. Trimming left V 1 base short and J 10 bases short, with 14 bases between. Germline V lookup: CDR1 MNHEY, CDR2 SVGEGT.

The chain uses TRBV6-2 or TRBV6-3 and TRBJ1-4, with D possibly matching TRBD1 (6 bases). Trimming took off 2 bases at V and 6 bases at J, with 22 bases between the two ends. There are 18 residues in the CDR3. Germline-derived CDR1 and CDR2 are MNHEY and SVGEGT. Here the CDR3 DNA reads TGTGCCAGCAGTTACCGGACCGGGACAAAGTCCTCCTATGAAAAACTGTTTTTT. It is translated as CASSYRTGTKSSYEKLFF.

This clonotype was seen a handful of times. The CDR3 loop is CASSGTGSYTEAFF. The CDR3 DNA sequence: TGTGCCAGCAGTGGGACAGGGAGTTACACTGAAGCTTTCTTT. This chain links TRBV2 with TRBJ1-1; 8 bases are a match to TRBD1. CDR3 size: 14 residues. Per germline, CDR1 SNHLY and CDR2 FYNNEI. J lost 3 bases, V lost 4 bases, and 4 bases had no gene match.

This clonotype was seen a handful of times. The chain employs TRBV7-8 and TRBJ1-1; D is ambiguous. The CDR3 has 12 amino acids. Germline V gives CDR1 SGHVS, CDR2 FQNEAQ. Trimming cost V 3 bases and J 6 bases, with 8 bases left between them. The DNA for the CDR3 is TGTGCCAGCAGCTTGTTCGGGGCTGAAGCTTTCTTT. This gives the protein CASSLFGAEAFF.

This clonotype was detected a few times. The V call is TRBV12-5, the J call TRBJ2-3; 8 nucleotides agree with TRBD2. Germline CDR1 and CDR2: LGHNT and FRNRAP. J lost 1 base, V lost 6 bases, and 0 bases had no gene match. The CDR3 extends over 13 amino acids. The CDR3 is CASGTSGTDTQYF. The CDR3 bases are TGTGCTAGTGGGACTAGCGGCACAGATACGCAGTATTTT.